The sequence of this T cell receptor (beta chain) was determined in a study of spatial heterogeneity in lung cancer (dated by TCRdb to about 2019). Regarding the research as a whole: Samples were obtained from roughly 72 patients with early-stage, untreated non-small cell lung cancer from the lung TRACERx cohort. Follow-up PBMC samples were sequenced whenever available, and the median time to follow-up was roughly two years after resection. Beta-chain transcripts were consistently detected in greater numbers than alpha-chain transcripts, which likely reflects a higher abundance of beta-chain transcripts. In the raw uncorrected reads, each unique combination of TCR and UMI appeared on average more than ten times. TCR alpha and beta repertoires were quantitatively compared across multiple tumor regions, matched nontumor lung and blood in non-small cell lung cancer. The study linked features of the TCR repertoire to counts of nonsynonymous mutations, which were determined by whole-exome sequencing of tumor tissue. At surgery, both alpha and beta chains were TCR-sequenced in under 250 tumor regions, about 61 matched nontumor lung samples and 56 PBMC samples. Findings and caveats that apply to the study as a whole: Ubiquitous expanded tumor TCRs were detected in blood more often at tumor resection than at routine follow-up. Confirming at a functional level the hypothesis that regional TCRs recognize regional mutations was considered to require additional single-cell paired TCR alpha and beta sequencing. Comparisons of baseline and follow-up blood repertoires included only about 15 patients.

CDR1 and CDR2 (SGHRS, YFSETQ) derive from the germline V gene. V drops 5 bases and J drops 2 bases, leaving 13 bases in between. The CDR3 runs 14 amino acids, cysteine and phenylalanine included. Only the CDR3 region is kept as DNA, spanning 42 bases read in frame from base 1. The time point label, as the study defines it: blood at routine non-recurrence follow-up after resection. Without any cell sorting, TCR sequencing was performed on whole RNA extracted either from tumor and nontumor lung tissue or from cryopreserved PBMC samples. A patient was chosen for TCR sequencing only when enough RNA was available from at least two tumor regions. Preparation of the library involved 5' RACE. Instrument on record: NextSeq 500. The TCR library protocol attached a unique molecular identifier to each TCR cDNA molecule to allow correction of PCR and sequencing errors. The published analysis was carried out like this. Decombinator tools were used for TCR identification, UMI-based error correction and CDR3 extraction. Expanded TCRs were defined as those above a frequency of 2 per 1,000, corresponding to the top 1% of the tumor frequency distribution. Each repertoire was subsampled 100 times to 5,000 TCRs, after which Renyi diversity was computed with the R vegan package. CDR3 similarity networks were built from amino acid triplet string-kernel similarity, with CDR3s being connected when pairwise similarity was above 0.82. TCRdb handled the public reads itself, with Q25 trimming in fastp and clone calling in MiXCR, and kept productive beta chains. CDR3 protein duplicates are merged, each entry listing the most common genes and DNA. The V and J calls come from TCRdb's annotation, not from the publication. This sample holds under 30,000 distinct CDR3 sequences; approximately 6% were observed only once. More than 20% of the sample goes to the ten largest clones.

This clonotype was seen at least ten times. Its antigen is unknown. No clone much larger than this one lies a single base away; base qualities are absent. This TCR derives from a male donor with early-stage non-small cell lung cancer. The sequencing here drew on PBMCs, taken at follow-up. The chain is made from TRBV5-1 and TRBJ2-5, with the identity of the D gene unclear. CDR3 reads: CASRSTSSQETQYF. The bases read TGCGCCAGCAGATCGACAAGTTCACAAGAGACCCAGTACTTC.